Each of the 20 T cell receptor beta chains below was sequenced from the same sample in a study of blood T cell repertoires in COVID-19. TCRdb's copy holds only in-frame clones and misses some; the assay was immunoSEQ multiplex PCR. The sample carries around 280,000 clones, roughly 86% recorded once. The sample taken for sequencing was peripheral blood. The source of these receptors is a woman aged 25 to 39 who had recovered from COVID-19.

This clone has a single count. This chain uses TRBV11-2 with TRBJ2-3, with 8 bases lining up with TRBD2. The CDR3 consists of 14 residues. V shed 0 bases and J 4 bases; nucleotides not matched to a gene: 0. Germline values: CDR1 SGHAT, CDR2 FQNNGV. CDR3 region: CASSLETSADTQYF. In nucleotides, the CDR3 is TGTGCCAGCAGCTTAGAGACTAGCGCAGATACGCAGTATTTT.

The CDR3 bases are TGCGCCAGCACACTTGCAGGGATCCCTGAAGCTTTCTTT. Its protein product is CASTLAGIPEAFF. This sequence joins TRBV5-1 and TRBJ1-1, with a tentative D call TRBD1 (5 bases). Germline loops: CDR1 SGHRS, CDR2 YFSETQ. Trimming cost V 6 bases and J 6 bases, with 15 bases left between them. The CDR3 is 13 residues long. The variable domain in full, completed from reference TRBV5-1 and TRBJ1-1, reads KAGVTQTPRYLIKTRGQQVTLSCSPISGHRSVSWYQQTPGQGLQFLFEYFSETQRNKGNFPGRFSGRQFSNSRSEMNVSTLELGDSALYLCASTLAGIPEAFFGQGTRLTVV.

CDR3 region: CASSSTALIYGYTF. DNA for the CDR3: TGTGCCAGCAGCTCGACAGCCCTAATCTATGGCTACACCTTC. The V call is TRBV28, the J call TRBJ1-2; D is perhaps TRBD1 (5 bases). Germline lookup yields CDR1 MDHEN and CDR2 SYDVKM. Trimming stripped 6 bases from V and 4 bases from J, with 15 bases between. The CDR3 length is 14 residues.

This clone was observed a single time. CDR3 sequence (DNA): TGTGCCAGCAGCTTTCCTCAGCGAAATGGAAACACCATATATTTT. Translating it yields CASSFPQRNGNTIYF. The rearrangement uses TRBV7-9 and TRBJ1-3, with unresolved D. CDR1 and CDR2 from the germline V gene are SEHNR and FQNEAQ (reference sequence). This CDR3 spans 15 amino acids. V dropped 3 bases and J dropped 3 bases, with 12 bases sitting between them.

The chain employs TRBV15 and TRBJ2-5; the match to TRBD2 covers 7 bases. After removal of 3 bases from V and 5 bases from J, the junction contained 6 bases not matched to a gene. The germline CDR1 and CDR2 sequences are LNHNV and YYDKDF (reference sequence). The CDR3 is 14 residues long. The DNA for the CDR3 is TGTGCCACCAGCAGGGGACTATCGCAGGAGACCCAGTACTTC. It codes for CATSRGLSQETQYF.

CDR3 DNA sequence: TGTGCCAGTAGTCAAACAGGGATTGAAGCTTTCTTT. As protein: CASSQTGIEAFF. The chain uses TRBV19 and TRBJ1-1; D may be TRBD1 (6 bases). The CDR3 totals 12 residues. Between the trimmed V and J ends, which lost 5 bases and 7 bases, there was a span of 11 bases. CDR1 LNHDA and CDR2 SQIVND come from the germline V gene (reference sequence).

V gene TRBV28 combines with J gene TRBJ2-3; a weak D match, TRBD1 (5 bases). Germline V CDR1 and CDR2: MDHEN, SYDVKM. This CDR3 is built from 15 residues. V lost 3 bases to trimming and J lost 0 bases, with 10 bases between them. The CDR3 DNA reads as TGTGCCAGCAGTTTTACAGGTCTTAGCACAGATACGCAGTATTTT. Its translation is CASSFTGLSTDTQYF.

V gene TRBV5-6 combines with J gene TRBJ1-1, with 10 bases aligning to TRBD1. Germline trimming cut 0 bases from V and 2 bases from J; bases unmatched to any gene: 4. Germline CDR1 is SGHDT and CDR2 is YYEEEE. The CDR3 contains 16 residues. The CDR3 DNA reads TGTGCCAGCAGCTTGGGACAGGGGGCTAGAAACACTGAAGCTTTCTTT. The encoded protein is CASSLGQGARNTEAFF.

The CDR3 DNA follows: TGCGCCAGCAGCTTACAGGGGGGCCCCCGAACGGACACCATATATTTT. Amino acids: CASSLQGGPRTDTIYF. The chain recombines TRBV5-1 with TRBJ1-3; 8 positions agree with TRBD1. Trimming removed 2 bases from V and 8 bases from J; junction bases left unmatched: 12. The germline V gene encodes CDR1 SGHRS and CDR2 YFSETQ. The CDR3 loop spans 16 amino acids.

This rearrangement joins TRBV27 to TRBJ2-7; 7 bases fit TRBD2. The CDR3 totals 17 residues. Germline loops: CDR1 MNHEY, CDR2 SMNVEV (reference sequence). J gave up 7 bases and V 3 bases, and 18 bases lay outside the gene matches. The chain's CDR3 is CASSFSAGESRFGEQYF. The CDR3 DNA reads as TGTGCCAGCAGTTTCAGTGCGGGAGAGTCCCGATTCGGGGAGCAGTACTTC.

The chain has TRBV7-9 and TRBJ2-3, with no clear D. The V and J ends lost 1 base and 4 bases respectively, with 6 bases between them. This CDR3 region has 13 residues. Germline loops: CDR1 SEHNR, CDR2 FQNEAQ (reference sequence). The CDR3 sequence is CASSLVTADTQYF. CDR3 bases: TGTGCCAGCAGCTTAGTCACGGCAGATACGCAGTATTTT.

The CDR3 loop is CASSFGTGGPNQPQHF. The CDR3 DNA is TGTGCCAGCAGCTTTGGGACAGGGGGCCCCAATCAGCCCCAGCATTTT. The V gene is TRBV5-6, the J gene TRBJ1-5; 12 nucleotides align to TRBD1. The V gene's germline CDR1 is SGHDT and CDR2 YYEEEE. Germline trimming cut 2 bases from V and 3 bases from J; bases unmatched to any gene: 3. This CDR3 is built from 16 residues.

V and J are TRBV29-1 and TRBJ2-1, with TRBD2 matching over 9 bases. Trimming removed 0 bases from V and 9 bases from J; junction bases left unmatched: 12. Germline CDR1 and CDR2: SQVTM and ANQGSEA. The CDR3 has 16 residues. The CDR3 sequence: CSVEDLPLAGYGEQFF. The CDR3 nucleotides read TGCAGCGTTGAAGATTTGCCTCTAGCGGGGTACGGTGAGCAGTTCTTC.

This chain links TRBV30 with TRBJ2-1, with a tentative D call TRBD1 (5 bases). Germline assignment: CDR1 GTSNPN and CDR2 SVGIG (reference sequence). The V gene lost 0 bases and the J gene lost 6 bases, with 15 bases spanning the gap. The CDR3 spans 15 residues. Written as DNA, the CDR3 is TGTGCCTGGAGTGTAGGCTCAGGGCCCTTCAATGAGCAGTTCTTC. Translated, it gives CAWSVGSGPFNEQFF.

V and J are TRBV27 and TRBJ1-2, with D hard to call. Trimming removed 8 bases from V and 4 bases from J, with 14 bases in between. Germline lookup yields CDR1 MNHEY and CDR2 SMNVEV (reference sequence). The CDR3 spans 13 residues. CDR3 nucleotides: TGTGCCAGCGGGTCATTAGCAGTCTATGGCTACACCTTC. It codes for CASGSLAVYGYTF.

The CDR3 region is CASSARLLMNTEAFF. CDR3 DNA sequence: TGTGCCAGCAGTGCTAGACTGCTGATGAACACTGAAGCTTTCTTT. The J gene is TRBJ1-1, the V gene TRBV2; D not resolved. The CDR3 has 15 amino acids. V was shortened by 4 bases and J by 0 bases, with 12 bases between the two germline ends. Germline CDR1 reads SNHLY; CDR2 reads FYNNEI.

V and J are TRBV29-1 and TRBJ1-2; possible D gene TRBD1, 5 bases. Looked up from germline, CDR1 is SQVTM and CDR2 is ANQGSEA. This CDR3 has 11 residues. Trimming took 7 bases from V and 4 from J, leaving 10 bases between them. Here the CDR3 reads CSASTVYGYTF. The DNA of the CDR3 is TGCAGCGCCTCGACAGTCTATGGCTACACCTTC.

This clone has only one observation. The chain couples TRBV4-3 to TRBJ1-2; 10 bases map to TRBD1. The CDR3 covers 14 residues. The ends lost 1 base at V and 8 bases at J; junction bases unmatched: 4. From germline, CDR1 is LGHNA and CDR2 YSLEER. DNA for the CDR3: TGCGCCAGCAGCCAAGGACAGGGGGCAGGCGGCTACACCTTC. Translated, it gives CASSQGQGAGGYTF.

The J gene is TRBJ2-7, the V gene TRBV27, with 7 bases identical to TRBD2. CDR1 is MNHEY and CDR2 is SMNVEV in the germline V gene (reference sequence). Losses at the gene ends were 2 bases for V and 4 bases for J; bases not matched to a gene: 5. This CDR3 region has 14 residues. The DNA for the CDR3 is TGTGCCAGCAGTTTAAAGGCGGGAGTTTACGAGCAGTACTTC. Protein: CASSLKAGVYEQYF.

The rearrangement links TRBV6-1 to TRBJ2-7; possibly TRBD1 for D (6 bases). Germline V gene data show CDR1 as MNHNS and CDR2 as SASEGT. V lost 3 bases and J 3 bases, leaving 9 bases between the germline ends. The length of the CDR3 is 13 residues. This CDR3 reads CASSDLQGYEQYF. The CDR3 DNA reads TGTGCCAGCAGTGATCTACAGGGCTACGAGCAGTACTTC.